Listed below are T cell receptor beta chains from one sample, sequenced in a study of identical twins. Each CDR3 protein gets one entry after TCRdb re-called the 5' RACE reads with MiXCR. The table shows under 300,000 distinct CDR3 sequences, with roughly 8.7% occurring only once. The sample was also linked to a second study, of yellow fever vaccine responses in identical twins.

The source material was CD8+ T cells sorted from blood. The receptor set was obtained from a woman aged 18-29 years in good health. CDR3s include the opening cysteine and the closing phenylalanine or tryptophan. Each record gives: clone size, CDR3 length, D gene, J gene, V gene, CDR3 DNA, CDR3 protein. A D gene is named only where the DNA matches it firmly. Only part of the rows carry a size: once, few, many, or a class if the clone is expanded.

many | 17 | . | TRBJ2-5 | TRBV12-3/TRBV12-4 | TGTGCCAGCAGTTTAGGGTTAGGACAGCAGGGGGGAGAGACCCAGTACTTC | CASSLGLGQQGGETQYF
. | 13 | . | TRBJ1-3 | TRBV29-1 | TGCAGCGTTCCTTTCCCGTGCCGAAACACCATATATTTT | CSVPFPCRNTIYF
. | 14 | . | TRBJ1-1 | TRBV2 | TGTGCCAGCAGTGAATGGGGTAGTTACACTGAAGCTTTCTTT | CASSEWGSYTEAFF
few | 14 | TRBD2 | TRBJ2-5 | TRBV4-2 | TGTGCCAGCAGCCAAGAGACTAGCTGGGAGACCCAGTACTTC | CASSQETSWETQYF
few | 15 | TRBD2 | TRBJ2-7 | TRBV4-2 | TGTGCCAGCAGCCAAGAAACCAGCGGGGCCTACGAGCAGTACTTC | CASSQETSGAYEQYF
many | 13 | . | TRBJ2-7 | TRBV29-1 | TGCAGCGTAGAATTAGAGGGACCCTACGAGCAGTACTTC | CSVELEGPYEQYF
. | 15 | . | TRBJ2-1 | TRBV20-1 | TGCAGTGCCAGGTGGGGGCGTACCTCCTACAATGAGCAGTTCTTC | CSARWGRTSYNEQFF
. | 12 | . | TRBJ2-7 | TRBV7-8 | TGTGCCAGCAACCCGCTGGGCTACGAGCAGTACTTC | CASNPLGYEQYF
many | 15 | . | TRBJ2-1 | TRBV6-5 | TGTGCCAGCAGTTACCAGGGGGGAACCTACAATGAGCAGTTCTTC | CASSYQGGTYNEQFF
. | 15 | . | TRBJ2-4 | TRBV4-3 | TGCGCCAGCAGCCAAGAGTTAATAGCCAAAAACATTCAGTACTTC | CASSQELIAKNIQYF
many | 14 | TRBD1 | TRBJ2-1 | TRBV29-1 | TGCAGCGTTCTGGGACAGGGCGGGTACAATGAGCAGTTCTTC | CSVLGQGGYNEQFF
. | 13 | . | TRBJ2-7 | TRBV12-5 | TGTGCTAGTGGCTGGGACCTTGGCTACGAGCAGTACTTC | CASGWDLGYEQYF
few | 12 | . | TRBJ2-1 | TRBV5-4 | TGTGCCAGCAGTAACCACAGGAATGAGCAGTTCTTC | CASSNHRNEQFF
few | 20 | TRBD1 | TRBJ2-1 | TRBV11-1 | TGTGCCAGCAGCCCATTACCCGGGACAGCCTCCGTCAGCTCCTACAATGAGCAGTTCTTC | CASSPLPGTASVSSYNEQFF
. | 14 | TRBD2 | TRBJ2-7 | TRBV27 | TGTGCCAGCAGTTTATCGGGACTAGCGGAGGTTCGGTACTTC | CASSLSGLAEVRYF
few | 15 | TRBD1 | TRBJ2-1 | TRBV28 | TGTGCCAGCAGCCACCGGGACAGATTGTACAATGAGCAGTTCTTC | CASSHRDRLYNEQFF
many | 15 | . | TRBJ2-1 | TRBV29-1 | TGCAGCGTTGATTTGGGGGAGACAGCGGAGGGAGAGCAGTTCTTC | CSVDLGETAEGEQFF
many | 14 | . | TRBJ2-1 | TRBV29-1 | TGCAGCGTTGAAGATCCCGGGGCGCGGGATGAGCAGTTCTTC | CSVEDPGARDEQFF
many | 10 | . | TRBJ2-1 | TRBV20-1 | TGCAGTGCTAACGGGAATGAGCAGTTCTTC | CSANGNEQFF
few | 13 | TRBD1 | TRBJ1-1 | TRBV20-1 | TGCAGTGCTAAAGACAGGGGGAACACTGAAGCTTTCTTT | CSAKDRGNTEAFF
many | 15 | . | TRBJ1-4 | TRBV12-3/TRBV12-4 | TGTGCCAGCAGTTTAGAAGCCGCAACTAATGAAAAACTGTTTTTT | CASSLEAATNEKLFF
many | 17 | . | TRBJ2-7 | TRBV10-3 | TGTGCCATCAGTGAGTCGAATCTTGACAAGCGCTCCTACGAGCAGTACTTC | CAISESNLDKRSYEQYF
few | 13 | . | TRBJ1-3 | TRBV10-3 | TGTGCCATGGGAACGGCCTCTGGAAACACCATATATTTT | CAMGTASGNTIYF
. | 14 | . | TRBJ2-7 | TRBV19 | TGTGCCAGTAGTATAGTGGGCAGCTCCTACGAGCAGTACTTC | CASSIVGSSYEQYF
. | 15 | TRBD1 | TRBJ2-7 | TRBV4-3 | TGCGCCAGCAGCCAAGATAGGGACAGGGGGCACGAGCAGTACTTC | CASSQDRDRGHEQYF
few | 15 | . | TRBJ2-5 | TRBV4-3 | TGCGCCAGCAGCCAAGACGGCGCGGGACTGGAGACCCAGTACTTC | CASSQDGAGLETQYF
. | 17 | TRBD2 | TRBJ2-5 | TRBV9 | TGTGCCAGCAGCCCGGGGGGGACTAGCGGGAGCAGACAGACCCAGTACTTC | CASSPGGTSGSRQTQYF